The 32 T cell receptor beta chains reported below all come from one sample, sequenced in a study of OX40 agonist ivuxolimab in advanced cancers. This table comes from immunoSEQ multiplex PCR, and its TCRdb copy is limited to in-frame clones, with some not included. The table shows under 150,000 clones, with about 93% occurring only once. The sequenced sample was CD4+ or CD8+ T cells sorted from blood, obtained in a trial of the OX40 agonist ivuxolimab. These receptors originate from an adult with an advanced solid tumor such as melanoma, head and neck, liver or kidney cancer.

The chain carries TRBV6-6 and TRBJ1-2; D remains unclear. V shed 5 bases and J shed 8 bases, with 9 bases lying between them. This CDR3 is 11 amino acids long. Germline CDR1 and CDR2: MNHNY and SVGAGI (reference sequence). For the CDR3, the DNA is TGTGCCAGCAGTGGGCACATGGGCTACACCTTC. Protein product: CASSGHMGYTF.

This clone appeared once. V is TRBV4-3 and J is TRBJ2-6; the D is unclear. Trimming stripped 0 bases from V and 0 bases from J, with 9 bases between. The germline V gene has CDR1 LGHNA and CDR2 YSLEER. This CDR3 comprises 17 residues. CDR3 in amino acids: CASSQEWNLSGANVLTF. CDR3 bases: TGCGCCAGCAGCCAAGAGTGGAACCTCTCTGGGGCCAACGTCCTGACTTTC.

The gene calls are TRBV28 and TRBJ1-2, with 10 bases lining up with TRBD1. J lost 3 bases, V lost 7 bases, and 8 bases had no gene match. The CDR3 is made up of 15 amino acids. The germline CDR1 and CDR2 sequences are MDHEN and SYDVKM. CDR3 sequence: CASKGQGIPDYGYTF. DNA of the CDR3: TGTGCCAGCAAGGGACAGGGGATCCCAGACTATGGCTACACCTTC.

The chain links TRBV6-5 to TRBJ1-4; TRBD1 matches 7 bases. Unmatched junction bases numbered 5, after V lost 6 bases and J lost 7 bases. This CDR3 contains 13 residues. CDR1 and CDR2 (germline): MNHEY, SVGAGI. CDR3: CASSLDRAEKLFF. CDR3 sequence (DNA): TGTGCCAGCAGCCTTGACAGGGCTGAAAAACTGTTTTTT.

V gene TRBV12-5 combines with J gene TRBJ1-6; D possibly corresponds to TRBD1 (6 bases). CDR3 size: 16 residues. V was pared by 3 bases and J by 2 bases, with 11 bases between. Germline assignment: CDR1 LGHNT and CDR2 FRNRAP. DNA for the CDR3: TGTGCTAGTGGTTTACAGGGTGGCGCCTATAATTCACCCCTCCACTTT. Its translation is CASGLQGGAYNSPLHF.

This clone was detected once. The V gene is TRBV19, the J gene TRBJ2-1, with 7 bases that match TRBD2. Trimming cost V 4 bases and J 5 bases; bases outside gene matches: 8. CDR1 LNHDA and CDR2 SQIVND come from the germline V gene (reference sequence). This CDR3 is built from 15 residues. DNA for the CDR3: TGTGCCAGTAGTACCCCCGGGACTAAGAACAATGAGCAGTTCTTC. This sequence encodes CASSTPGTKNNEQFF.

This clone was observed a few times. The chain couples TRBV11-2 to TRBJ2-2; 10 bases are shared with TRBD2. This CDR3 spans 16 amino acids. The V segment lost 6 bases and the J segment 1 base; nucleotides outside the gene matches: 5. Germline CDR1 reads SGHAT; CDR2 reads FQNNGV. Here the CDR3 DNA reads TGTGCCAGCAGTCACTCTAGCGGGGGGAACACCGGGGAGCTGTTTTTT. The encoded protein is CASSHSSGGNTGELFF.

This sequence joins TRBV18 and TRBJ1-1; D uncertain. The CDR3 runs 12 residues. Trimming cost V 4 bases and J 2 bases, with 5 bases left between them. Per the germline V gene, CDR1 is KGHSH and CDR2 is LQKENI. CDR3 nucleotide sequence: TGTGCCAGCTCACAGACTAACACTGAAGCTTTCTTT. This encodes CASSQTNTEAFF. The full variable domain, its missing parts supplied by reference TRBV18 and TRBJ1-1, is NAGVMQNPRHLVRRRGQEARLRCSPMKGHSHVYWYRQLPEEGLKFMVYLQKENIIDESGMPKERFSAEFPKEGPSILRIQQVVRGDSAAYFCASSQTNTEAFFGQGTRLTVV.

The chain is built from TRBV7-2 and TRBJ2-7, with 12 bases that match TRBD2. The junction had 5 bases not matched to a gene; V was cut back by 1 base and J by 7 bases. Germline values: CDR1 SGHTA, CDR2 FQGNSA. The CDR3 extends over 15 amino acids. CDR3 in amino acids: CASSLELAGGREQYF. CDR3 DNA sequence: TGTGCCAGCAGCTTAGAGCTAGCGGGGGGGCGGGAGCAGTACTTC.

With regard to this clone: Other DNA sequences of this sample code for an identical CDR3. CDR3 sequence: CASSSTNYGYTF. The CDR3 DNA follows: TGTGCCAGCAGTTCAACTAACTATGGCTACACCTTC. The V gene is TRBV28, the J gene TRBJ1-2; the D is unclear. CDR1 MDHEN and CDR2 SYDVKM come from the germline V gene. This CDR3 has 12 amino acids. The V end was cut by 4 bases, the J end by 0 bases, with 3 bases between.

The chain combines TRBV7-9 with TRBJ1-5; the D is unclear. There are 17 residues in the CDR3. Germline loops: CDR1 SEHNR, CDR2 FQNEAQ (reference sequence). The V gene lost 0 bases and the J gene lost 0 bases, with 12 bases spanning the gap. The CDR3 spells CASSLALRADSNQPQHF. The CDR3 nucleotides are TGTGCCAGCAGCTTAGCCCTGAGGGCAGATAGCAATCAGCCCCAGCATTTT.

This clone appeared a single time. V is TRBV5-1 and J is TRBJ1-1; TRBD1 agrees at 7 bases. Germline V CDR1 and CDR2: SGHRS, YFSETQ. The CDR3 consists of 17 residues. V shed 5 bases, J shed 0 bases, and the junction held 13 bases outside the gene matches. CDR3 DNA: TGCGCCAGCAGTAGACAGGGAAGGGGTTGGGTGAACACTGAAGCTTTCTTT. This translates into CASSRQGRGWVNTEAFF.

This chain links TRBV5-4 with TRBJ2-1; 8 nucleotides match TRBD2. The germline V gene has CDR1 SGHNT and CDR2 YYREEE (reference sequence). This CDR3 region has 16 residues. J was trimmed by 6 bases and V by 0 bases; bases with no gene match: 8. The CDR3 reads CASSLGGLAGSNEQFF. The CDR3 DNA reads TGTGCCAGCAGCTTGGGAGGTCTAGCGGGTAGCAATGAGCAGTTCTTC.

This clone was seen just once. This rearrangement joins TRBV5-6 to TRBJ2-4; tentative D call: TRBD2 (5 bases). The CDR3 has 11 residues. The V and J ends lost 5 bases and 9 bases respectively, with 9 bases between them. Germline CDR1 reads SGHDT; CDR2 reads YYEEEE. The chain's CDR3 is CASRGEGIQYF. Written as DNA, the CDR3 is TGTGCCAGCAGGGGAGAGGGCATTCAGTACTTC.

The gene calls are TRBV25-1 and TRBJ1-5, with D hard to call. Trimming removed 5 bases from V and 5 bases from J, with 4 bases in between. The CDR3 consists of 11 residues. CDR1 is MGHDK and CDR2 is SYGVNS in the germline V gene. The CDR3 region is CASSIHQPQHF. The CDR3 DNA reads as TGTGCCAGCAGTATTCATCAGCCCCAGCATTTT.

CDR3 DNA: TGTGCCAGCAGTGTGCAGGGGGGTTACAATGAGCAGTTCTTC. Its translation is CASSVQGGYNEQFF. The V and J genes are TRBV6-4 and TRBJ2-1; tentative D call: TRBD1 (7 bases). V gave up 4 bases and J gave up 4 bases, with 11 bases separating them. Germline CDR1 and CDR2: MRHNA and SNTAGT. The CDR3 is 14 amino acids.

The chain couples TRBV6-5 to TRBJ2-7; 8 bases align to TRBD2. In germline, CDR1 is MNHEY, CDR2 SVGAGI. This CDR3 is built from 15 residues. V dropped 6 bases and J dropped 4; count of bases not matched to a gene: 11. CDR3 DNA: TGTGCCAGCAGACGTCAGCGGGAGTCCCTATACGAGCAGTACTTC. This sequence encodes CASRRQRESLYEQYF.

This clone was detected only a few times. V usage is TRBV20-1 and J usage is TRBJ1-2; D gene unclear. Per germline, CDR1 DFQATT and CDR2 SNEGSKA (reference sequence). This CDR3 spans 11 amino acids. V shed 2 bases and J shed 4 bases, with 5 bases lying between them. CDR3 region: CSARRGYGYTF. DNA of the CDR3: TGCAGTGCTAGACGTGGCTATGGCTACACCTTC.

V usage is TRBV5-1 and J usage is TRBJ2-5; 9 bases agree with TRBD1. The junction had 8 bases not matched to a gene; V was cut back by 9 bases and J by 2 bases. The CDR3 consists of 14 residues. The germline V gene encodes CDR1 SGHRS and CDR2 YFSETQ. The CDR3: CATRYGTGQETQYF. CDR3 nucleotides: TGCGCCACCCGGTACGGGACAGGGCAAGAGACCCAGTACTTC.

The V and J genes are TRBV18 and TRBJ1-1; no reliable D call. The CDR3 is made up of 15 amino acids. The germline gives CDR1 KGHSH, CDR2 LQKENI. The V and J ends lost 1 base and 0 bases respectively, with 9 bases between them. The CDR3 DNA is TGTGCCAGCTCACCACTTACAATTTTGAACACTGAAGCTTTCTTT. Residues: CASSPLTILNTEAFF.

CDR3: CASSDSSRQETQYF. Written as DNA, the CDR3 is TGTGCCAGCAGTGACTCTTCACGGCAAGAGACCCAGTACTTC. V usage is TRBV2 and J usage is TRBJ2-5; D uncertain. Between the trimmed V and J ends, which lost 3 bases and 2 bases, there was a span of 10 bases. CDR3 length: 14 amino acids. The germline V gene has CDR1 SNHLY and CDR2 FYNNEI.

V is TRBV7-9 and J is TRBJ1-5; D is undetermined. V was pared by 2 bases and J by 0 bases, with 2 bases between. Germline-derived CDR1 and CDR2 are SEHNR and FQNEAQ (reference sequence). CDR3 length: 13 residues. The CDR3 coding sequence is TGTGCCAGCAGCTTACGTAGCAATCAGCCCCAGCATTTT. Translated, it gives CASSLRSNQPQHF.

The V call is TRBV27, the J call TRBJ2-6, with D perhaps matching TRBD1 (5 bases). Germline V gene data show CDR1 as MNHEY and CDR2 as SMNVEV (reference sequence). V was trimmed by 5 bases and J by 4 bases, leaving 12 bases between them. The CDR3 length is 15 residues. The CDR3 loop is CASSAPGRGANVLTF. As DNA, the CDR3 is TGTGCCAGCAGTGCCCCAGGGCGGGGGGCCAACGTCCTGACTTTC.

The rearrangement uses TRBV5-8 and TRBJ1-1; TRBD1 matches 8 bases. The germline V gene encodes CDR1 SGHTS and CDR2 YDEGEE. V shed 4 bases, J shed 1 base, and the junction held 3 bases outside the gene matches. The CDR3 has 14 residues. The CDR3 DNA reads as TGTGCCAGCAGCACCGGACAGGGGAACACTGAAGCTTTCTTT. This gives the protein CASSTGQGNTEAFF.

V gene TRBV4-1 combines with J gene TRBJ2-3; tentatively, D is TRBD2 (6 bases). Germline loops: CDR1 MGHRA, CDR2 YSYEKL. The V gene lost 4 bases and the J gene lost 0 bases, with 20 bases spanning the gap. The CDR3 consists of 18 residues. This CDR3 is CASSLQASSDTSTDTQYF. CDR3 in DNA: TGCGCCAGCAGCCTCCAAGCCTCTAGCGACACTAGCACAGATACGCAGTATTTT.

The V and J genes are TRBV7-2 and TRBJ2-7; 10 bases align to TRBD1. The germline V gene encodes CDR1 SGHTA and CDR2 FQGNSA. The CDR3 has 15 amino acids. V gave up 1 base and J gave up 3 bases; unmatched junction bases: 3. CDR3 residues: CASSLVGQGDYEQYF. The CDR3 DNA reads TGTGCCAGCAGCTTAGTAGGACAGGGGGACTACGAGCAGTACTTC.

The DNA for the CDR3 is TGTGCCAGCAGTGAAGGAGGCGATACGCAGTATTTT. Translating gives CASSEGGDTQYF. This chain uses TRBV6-1 with TRBJ2-3; D is unresolved. Trimming took 1 base from V and 6 from J, leaving 5 bases between them. Looked up from germline, CDR1 is MNHNS and CDR2 is SASEGT. The CDR3 covers 12 residues.

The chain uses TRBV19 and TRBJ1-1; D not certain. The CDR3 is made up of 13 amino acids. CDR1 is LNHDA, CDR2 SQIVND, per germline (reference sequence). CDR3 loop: CEGEDEMNTEAFF. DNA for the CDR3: TGTGAAGGTGAGGACGAGATGAACACTGAAGCTTTCTTT.

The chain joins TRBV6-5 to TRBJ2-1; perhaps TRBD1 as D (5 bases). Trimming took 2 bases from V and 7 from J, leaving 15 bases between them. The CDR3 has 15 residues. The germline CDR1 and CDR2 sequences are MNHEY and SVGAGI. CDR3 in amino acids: CASSYGADVHNEQFF. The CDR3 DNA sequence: TGTGCCAGCAGTTACGGGGCGGACGTACATAATGAGCAGTTCTTC.

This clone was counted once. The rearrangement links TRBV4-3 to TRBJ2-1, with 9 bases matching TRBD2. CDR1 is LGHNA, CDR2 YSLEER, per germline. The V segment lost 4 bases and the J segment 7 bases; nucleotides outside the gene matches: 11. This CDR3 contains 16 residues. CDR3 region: CASSRGAGGPSNEQFF. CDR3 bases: TGCGCCAGCAGCCGGGGGGCGGGAGGGCCCTCAAATGAGCAGTTCTTC.

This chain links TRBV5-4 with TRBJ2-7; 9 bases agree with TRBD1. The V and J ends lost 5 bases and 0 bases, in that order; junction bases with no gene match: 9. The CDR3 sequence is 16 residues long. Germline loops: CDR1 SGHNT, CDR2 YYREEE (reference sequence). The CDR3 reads CASRIGGTGLSYEQYF. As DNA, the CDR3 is TGTGCCAGCAGGATTGGCGGGACAGGGCTCTCCTACGAGCAGTACTTC.

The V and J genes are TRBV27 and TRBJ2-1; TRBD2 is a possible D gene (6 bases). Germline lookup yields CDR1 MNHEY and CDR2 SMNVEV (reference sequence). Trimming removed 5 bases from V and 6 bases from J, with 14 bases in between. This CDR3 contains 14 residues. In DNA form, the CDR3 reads TGTGCCAGCAGTCAAAGCGGGCGGAGCAATGAGCAGTTCTTC. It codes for CASSQSGRSNEQFF.